This TCR beta chain was documented in a study of blood T cells in healthy people across ages. Regarding the study as a whole: A strong correlation was found between TCR beta diversity and the percentage of naive T cells.

A second roughly 7 to 11 cycle PCR used barcoded and J-beta primers. TCRdb ran MiXCR on the 5' RACE reads and lists one entry per CDR3 protein. The sample records approximately 940,000 distinct CDR3 sequences, 40% to 60% being singletons. This clonotype was seen a few times. The antigen is undetermined. This CDR3 region has 14 residues. The germline V gene encodes CDR1 MDHEN and CDR2 SYDVKM. V lost 7 bases, J lost 8 bases, and 11 bases stayed unmatched. This receptor was taken from a man aged 30 to 39 in good health. Sequencing was performed on blood. The V gene is TRBV28, the J gene TRBJ2-1, with 7 bases lining up with TRBD1. The CDR3 DNA reads as TGTGCCAGCACCATTGCCCCAGGGGGTGATGAGCAGTTCTTC. Translated, it gives CASTIAPGGDEQFF.